This TCR beta chain was sequenced during a study of early T cells in non-severe SARS-CoV-2 infection. Molecules of cDNA were individually given unique molecular identifiers that were attached to them. TCRdb reprocessed the 5' RACE reads via MiXCR and lists one record per CDR3 protein. In the table there are 25,000 to 30,000 distinct CDR3 sequences, around 5.9% of which are singletons. CDR3 length equals 15 residues. V was trimmed by 5 bases and J by 7 bases, leaving 18 bases between them. Germline CDR1 is SGHTA and CDR2 is FQGNSA. This clonotype has a count of ten or more. Material: whole blood. This sequence was found in an adult who was a healthcare worker with PCR-confirmed SARS-CoV-2 infection or an uninfected control (not recorded which). The gene calls are TRBV7-2 and TRBJ2-1; maybe TRBD2 (6 bases). The CDR3 here is CASSPGTAVMNEQFF. The CDR3 nucleotides read TGTGCCAGCAGCCCCGGGACTGCCGTTATGAATGAGCAGTTCTTC.